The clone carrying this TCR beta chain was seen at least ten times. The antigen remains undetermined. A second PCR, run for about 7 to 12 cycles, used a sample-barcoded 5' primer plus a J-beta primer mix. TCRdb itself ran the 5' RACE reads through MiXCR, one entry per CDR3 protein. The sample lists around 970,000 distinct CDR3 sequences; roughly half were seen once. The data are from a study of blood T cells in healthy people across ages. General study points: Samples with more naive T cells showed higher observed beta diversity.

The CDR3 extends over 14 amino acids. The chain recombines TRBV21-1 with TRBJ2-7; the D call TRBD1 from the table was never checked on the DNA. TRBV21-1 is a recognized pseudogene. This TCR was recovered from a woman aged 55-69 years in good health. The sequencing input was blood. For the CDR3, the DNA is TGTGCCAGCAGCAGGGACAGGGGGCTCTACGAGCAGTACTTC. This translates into CASSRDRGLYEQYF.